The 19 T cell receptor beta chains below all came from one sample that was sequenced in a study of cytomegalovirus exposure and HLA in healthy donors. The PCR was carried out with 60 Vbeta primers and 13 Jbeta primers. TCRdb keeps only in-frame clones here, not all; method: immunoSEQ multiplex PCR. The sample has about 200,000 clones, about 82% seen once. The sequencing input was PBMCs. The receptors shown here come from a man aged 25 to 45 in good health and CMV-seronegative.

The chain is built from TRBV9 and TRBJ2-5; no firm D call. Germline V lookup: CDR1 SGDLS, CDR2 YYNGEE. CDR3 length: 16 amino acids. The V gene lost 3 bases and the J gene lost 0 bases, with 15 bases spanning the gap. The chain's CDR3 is CASSAPGLPYQETQYF. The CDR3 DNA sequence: TGTGCCAGCAGCGCCCCGGGTCTACCGTACCAAGAGACCCAGTACTTC.

The CDR3: CSVEDLEGAAYEQYF. The CDR3 DNA is TGCAGCGTTGAAGATCTGGAGGGGGCGGCCTACGAGCAGTACTTC. The V gene is TRBV29-1, the J gene TRBJ2-5; D perhaps matches TRBD1 (7 bases). The better agreement between TRBJ2-7 and the DNA end casts doubt on the J call. CDR3 length: 15 residues. Germline CDR1 reads SQVTM; CDR2 reads ANQGSEA.

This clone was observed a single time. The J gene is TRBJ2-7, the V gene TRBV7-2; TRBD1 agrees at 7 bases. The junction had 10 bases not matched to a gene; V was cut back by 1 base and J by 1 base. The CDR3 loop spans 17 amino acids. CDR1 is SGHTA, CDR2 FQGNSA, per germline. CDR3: CASSLVVQQGPSYEQYF. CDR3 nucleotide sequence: TGTGCCAGCAGCTTAGTGGTTCAACAGGGGCCATCCTACGAGCAGTACTTC.

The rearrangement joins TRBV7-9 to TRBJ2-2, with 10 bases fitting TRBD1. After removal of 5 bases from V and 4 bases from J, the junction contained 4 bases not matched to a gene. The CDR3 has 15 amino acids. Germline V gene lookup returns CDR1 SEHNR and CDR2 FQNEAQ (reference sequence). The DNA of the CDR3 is TGTGCCAGCAGCCCTGGGACAGGGGCCACCGGGGAGCTGTTTTTT. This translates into CASSPGTGATGELFF.

The CDR3 protein is CASSPPSGPNYGYTF. CDR3 bases: TGTGCCAGCTCACCACCGTCAGGGCCCAACTATGGCTACACCTTC. V usage is TRBV18 and J usage is TRBJ1-2; a possible D gene is TRBD1 (5 bases). This CDR3 is 15 amino acids long. V lost 0 bases, J lost 2 bases, and 10 bases lay in between. Germline lookup yields CDR1 KGHSH and CDR2 LQKENI. The full variable domain, with the rest looked up from reference TRBV18 and TRBJ1-2, is NAGVMQNPRHLVRRRGQEARLRCSPMKGHSHVYWYRQLPEEGLKFMVYLQKENIIDESGMPKERFSAEFPKEGPSILRIQQVVRGDSAAYFCASSPPSGPNYGYTFGSGTRLTVV.

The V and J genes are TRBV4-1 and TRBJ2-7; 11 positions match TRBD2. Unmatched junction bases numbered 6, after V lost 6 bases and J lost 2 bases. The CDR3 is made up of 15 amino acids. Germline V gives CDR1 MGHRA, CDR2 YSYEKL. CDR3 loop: CASSRLAGSTYEQYF. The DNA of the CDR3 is TGCGCCAGCAGTCGACTAGCGGGGAGTACCTACGAGCAGTACTTC.

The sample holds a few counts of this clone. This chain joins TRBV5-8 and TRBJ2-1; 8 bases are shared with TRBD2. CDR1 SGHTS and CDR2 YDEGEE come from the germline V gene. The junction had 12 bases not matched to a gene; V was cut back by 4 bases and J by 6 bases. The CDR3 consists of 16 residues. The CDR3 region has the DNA TGTGCCAGCAGCGCAGGAACTAGCGGAGGGAGCAATGAGCAGTTCTTC. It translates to CASSAGTSGGSNEQFF.

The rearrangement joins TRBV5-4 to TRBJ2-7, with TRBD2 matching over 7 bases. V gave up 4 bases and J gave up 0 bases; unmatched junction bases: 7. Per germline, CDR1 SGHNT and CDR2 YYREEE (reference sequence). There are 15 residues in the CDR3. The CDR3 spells CASSPPAGPSYEQYF. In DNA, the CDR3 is TGTGCCAGCAGCCCGCCAGCGGGGCCCTCCTACGAGCAGTACTTC.

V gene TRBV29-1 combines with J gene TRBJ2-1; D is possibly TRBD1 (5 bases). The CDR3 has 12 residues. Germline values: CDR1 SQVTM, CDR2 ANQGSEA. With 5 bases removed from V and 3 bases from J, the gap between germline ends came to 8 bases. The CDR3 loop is CSVSDNYNEQFF. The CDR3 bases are TGCAGCGTTTCGGACAACTACAATGAGCAGTTCTTC.

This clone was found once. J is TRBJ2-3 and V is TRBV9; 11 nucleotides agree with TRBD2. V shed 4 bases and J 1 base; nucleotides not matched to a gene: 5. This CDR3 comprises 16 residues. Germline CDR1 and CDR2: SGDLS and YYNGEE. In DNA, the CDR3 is TGTGCCAGCAGCCCGGGACTAGCGGAACGCACAGATACGCAGTATTTT. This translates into CASSPGLAERTDTQYF. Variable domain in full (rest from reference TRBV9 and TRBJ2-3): DSGVTQTPKHLITATGQRVTLRCSPRSGDLSVYWYQQSLDQGLQFLIQYYNGEERAKGNILERFSAQQFPDLHSELNLSSLELGDSALYFCASSPGLAERTDTQYFGPGTRLTVL.

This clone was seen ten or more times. This chain's CDR3 is CASSWGQGRNTEAFF. The CDR3 bases are TGTGCCAGCAGCTGGGGACAGGGTCGGAACACTGAAGCTTTCTTT. J is TRBJ1-1 and V is TRBV5-6; the match to TRBD1 covers 9 bases. This CDR3 has 15 residues. Looked up from germline, CDR1 is SGHDT and CDR2 is YYEEEE. The V gene end was trimmed by 3 bases and the J gene end by 1 base; junction bases not matched to a gene: 4.

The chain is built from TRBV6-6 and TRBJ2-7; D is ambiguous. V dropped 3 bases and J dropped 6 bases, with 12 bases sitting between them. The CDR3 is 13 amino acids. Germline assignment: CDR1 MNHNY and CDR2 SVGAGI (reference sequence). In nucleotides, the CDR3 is TGTGCCAGCAGTTATGAGAGCCTTAGCGAGCAGTACTTC. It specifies CASSYESLSEQYF.

CDR3 loop: CASSHGLAAGTDTQYF. The DNA of the CDR3 is TGTGCCAGCAGCCACGGCCTAGCGGCTGGCACAGATACGCAGTATTTT. V and J are TRBV7-9 and TRBJ2-3, with TRBD2 identical over 7 bases. Germline V gives CDR1 SEHNR, CDR2 FQNEAQ (reference sequence). V was pared by 5 bases and J by 1 base, with 9 bases of the junction left unmatched. The CDR3 is made up of 16 amino acids. The full variable domain, completed using reference TRBV7-9 and TRBJ2-3, is DTGVSQNPRHKITKRGQNVTFRCDPISEHNRLYWYRQTLGQGPEFLTYFQNEAQLEKSRLLSDRFSAERPKGSFSTLEIQRTEQGDSAMYLCASSHGLAAGTDTQYFGPGTRLTVL.

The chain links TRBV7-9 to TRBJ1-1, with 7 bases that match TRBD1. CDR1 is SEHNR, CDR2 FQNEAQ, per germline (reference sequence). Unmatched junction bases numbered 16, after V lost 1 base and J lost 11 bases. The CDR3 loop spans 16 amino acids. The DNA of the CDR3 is TGTGCCAGCAGCTTAGGTGGTCTACAGGGGCTTAGTAAGGCTTTCTTT. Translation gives CASSLGGLQGLSKAFF.

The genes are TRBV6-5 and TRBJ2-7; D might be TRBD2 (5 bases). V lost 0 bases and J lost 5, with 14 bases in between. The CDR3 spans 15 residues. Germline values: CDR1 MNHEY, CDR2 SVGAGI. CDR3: CASSYSNRGSNEQYF. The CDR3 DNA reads TGTGCCAGCAGTTACTCGAACCGGGGTTCGAACGAGCAGTACTTC.

The CDR3 sequence is CASSPLRGTSYEQYF. DNA for the CDR3: TGTGCCAGCAGTCCCCTGAGGGGGACCTCCTACGAGCAGTACTTC. The V gene is TRBV6-5, the J gene TRBJ2-7; possible D gene TRBD1, 6 bases. The CDR3 spans 15 residues. Germline-derived CDR1 and CDR2 are MNHEY and SVGAGI. The V end lost 5 bases, the J end lost 0 bases, and 14 bases lay between the germline ends.

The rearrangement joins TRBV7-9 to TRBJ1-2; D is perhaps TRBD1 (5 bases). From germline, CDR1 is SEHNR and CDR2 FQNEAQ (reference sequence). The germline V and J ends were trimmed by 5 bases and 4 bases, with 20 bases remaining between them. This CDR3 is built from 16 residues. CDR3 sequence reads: CASSIYIGGEGYGYTF. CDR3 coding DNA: TGTGCCAGCAGCATCTACATTGGAGGGGAGGGCTATGGCTACACCTTC.

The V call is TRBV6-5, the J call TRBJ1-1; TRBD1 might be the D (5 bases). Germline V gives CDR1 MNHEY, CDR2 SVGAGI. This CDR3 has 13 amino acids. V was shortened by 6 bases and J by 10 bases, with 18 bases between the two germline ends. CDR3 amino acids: CASRRLGHFGAFF. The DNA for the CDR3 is TGTGCCAGCAGACGGCTTGGACACTTTGGAGCTTTCTTT.

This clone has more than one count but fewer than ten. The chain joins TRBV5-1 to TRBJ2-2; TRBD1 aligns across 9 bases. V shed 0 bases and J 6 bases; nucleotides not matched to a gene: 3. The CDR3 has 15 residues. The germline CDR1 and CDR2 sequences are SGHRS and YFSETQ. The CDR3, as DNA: TGCGCCAGCAGCTTGGATACAGGGGGCTCCGGGGAGCTGTTTTTT. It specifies CASSLDTGGSGELFF.